These T cell receptor beta chains were read from a single sample in a study of long-term antiretroviral therapy in people with HIV. Measured with immunoSEQ multiplex PCR; TCRdb has only the in-frame clones, and not every one. Here the sample spans over 30,000 clones, 87% being singletons. This specimen consisted of unsorted PBMCs, obtained 1.1 years after starting antiretroviral therapy. Receptors originate from a man between 18 and 29 years old with HIV. Each CDR3 is given with its conserved first and last residue. The D gene is left open where the match is weak. Size tells how often a clone was seen (once, few, many) or the class of an expanded clone, and some rows leave it out.

CDR3,DNA,size,J,V,D
CASSQDGAYTEAFF,TGCGCCAGCAGCCAAGATGGGGCCTACACTGAAGCTTTCTTT,-,TRBJ1-1,TRBV4-1,-
CASSPSGMNLYEQYF,TGTGCCAGCTCGCCATCAGGAATGAATCTCTACGAGCAGTACTTC,-,TRBJ2-7,TRBV18,-
CASSPGRGPGTDTQYF,TGTGCCAGCAGCCCAGGAAGGGGGCCGGGCACAGATACGCAGTATTTT,-,TRBJ2-3,TRBV7-6,TRBD1
CASSLGDLAEIPDTQYF,TGTGCCAGCAGCTTAGGCGACCTAGCGGAGATTCCAGATACGCAGTATTTT,-,TRBJ2-3,TRBV13,TRBD2
CSGGQGQYNEQFF,TGCAGCGGGGGACAGGGGCAATACAATGAGCAGTTCTTC,once,TRBJ2-1,TRBV29-1,TRBD1
CASSEQENEKLFF,TGTGCCAGCAGTGAGCAGGAGAATGAAAAACTGTTTTTT,-,TRBJ1-4,TRBV6-4,-
CAISEEGGGTGELFF,TGTGCCATCAGTGAAGAAGGCGGGGGCACCGGGGAGCTGTTTTTT,-,TRBJ2-2,TRBV10-3,TRBD2
CASSIGGSPLHF,TGTGCCAGTAGTATAGGGGGTTCACCCCTCCACTTT,-,TRBJ1-6,TRBV19,-
CASSLDPWAPRDF,TGTGCCAGCAGCTTAGATCCGTGGGCCCCGAGGGACTTC,-,TRBJ2-7,TRBV11-2,-
CASSVQVGEQYF,TGTGCCAGCAGTGTTCAGGTCGGCGAGCAGTACTTC,few,TRBJ2-7,TRBV6-1,-
CATSRRGTFDGYTF,TGTGCCACCAGCAGAAGAGGGACATTCGATGGCTACACCTTC,-,TRBJ1-2,TRBV15,-
CASGLVGGSNEKLFF,TGTGCTAGTGGTTTGGTCGGGGGTTCTAATGAAAAACTGTTTTTT,-,TRBJ1-4,TRBV12-5,-
CASSLGTGRIGELFF,TGTGCCAGCAGTTTAGGGACAGGGAGAATCGGGGAGCTGTTTTTT,-,TRBJ2-2,TRBV27,TRBD1
CASSPGTGTDTQYF,TGTGCCAGCAGTCCCGGGACAGGCACAGATACGCAGTATTTT,-,TRBJ2-3,TRBV5-4,TRBD1
CASSYRQGAGNEQFF,TGTGCCAGCAGTTACAGGCAGGGGGCGGGCAATGAGCAGTTCTTC,-,TRBJ2-1,TRBV6-6,TRBD1
CASSGPVGPQHF,TGTGCCAGCAGCGGCCCAGTTGGTCCCCAGCATTTT,-,TRBJ1-5,TRBV9,-
CASSIQGARLYGYTF,TGTGCCAGCAGTATACAGGGGGCGCGTTTGTATGGCTACACCTTC,-,TRBJ1-2,TRBV28,TRBD1
CASSFYWGKETQYF,TGTGCCAGCAGCTTTTACTGGGGAAAAGAGACCCAGTACTTC,-,TRBJ2-5,TRBV5-5,-
CASNIGNEQFF,TGTGCCAGCAATATCGGCAATGAGCAGTTCTTC,-,TRBJ2-1,TRBV6-6,-
CASSLAGDPVYEQYF,TGTGCCAGCAGTCTAGCGGGGGATCCCGTCTACGAGCAGTACTTC,-,TRBJ2-7,TRBV25-1,TRBD2
CASSQDLRVHEQYF,TGCGCCAGCAGCCAAGATCTCAGGGTCCACGAGCAGTACTTC,-,TRBJ2-7,TRBV4-1,-
CAISEPGQVAGNTIYF,TGTGCCATCAGTGAGCCGGGACAGGTCGCTGGAAACACCATATATTTT,-,TRBJ1-3,TRBV10-3,TRBD1
CASSAGQGVAETQYF,TGTGCCAGCAGTGCGGGACAGGGCGTTGCAGAGACCCAGTACTTC,-,TRBJ2-5,TRBV28,TRBD1
CASRRVGYNNEQFF,TGTGCCAGCAGGCGGGTGGGTTATAACAATGAGCAGTTCTTC,-,TRBJ2-1,TRBV11-2,-
CASSLAGDSNQPQHF,TGTGCCAGTAGCCTGGCAGGGGATAGCAATCAGCCCCAGCATTTT,few,TRBJ1-5,TRBV19,-
CASSPDRWNGYTF,TGTGCCAGCAGCCCCGACAGGTGGAATGGCTACACCTTC,-,TRBJ1-2,TRBV6-5,-
CASSLTAGNTIYF,TGTGCCAGCAGTTTGACAGCAGGAAACACCATATATTTT,-,TRBJ1-3,TRBV6-5,-
CASSWNDISLYEQYF,TGTGCCAGCAGTTGGAACGATATTAGTCTCTACGAGCAGTACTTC,-,TRBJ2-7,TRBV28,-
CASSSSGADSNQPQHF,TGTGCCAGCAGTTCCTCCGGGGCGGATAGCAATCAGCCCCAGCATTTT,few,TRBJ1-5,TRBV6-5,-
CASSPAPGQVRDGYTF,TGCGCCAGCAGCCCAGCTCCGGGACAGGTCCGGGATGGCTACACCTTC,-,TRBJ1-2,TRBV5-1,TRBD1
CASSIRGFNEKLFF,TGTGCCAGTAGTATAAGGGGGTTCAATGAAAAACTGTTTTTT,once,TRBJ1-4,TRBV19,-
CASSLGTGRGSPLHF,TGTGCCAGCAGTTTAGGGACAGGGAGAGGGTCACCCCTCCACTTT,-,TRBJ1-6,TRBV27,TRBD1
CASSLGPSTEAFF,TGTGCCAGCAGCTTAGGGCCGAGCACTGAAGCTTTCTTT,-,TRBJ1-1,TRBV7-9,-
CATSETGYEQYF,TGTGCCACCAGCGAGACAGGGTACGAGCAGTACTTC,-,TRBJ2-7,TRBV15,TRBD1
CASSPGGNYGYTF,TGTGCCAGCAGTCCCGGGGGTAACTATGGCTACACCTTC,-,TRBJ1-2,TRBV27,-
CASSQAGVTGGNTEAFF,TGCGCCAGCAGCCAAGCCGGAGTGACAGGGGGGAACACTGAAGCTTTCTTT,-,TRBJ1-1,TRBV4-3,TRBD1
CASTWGRGGSGELFF,TGTGCCAGTACTTGGGGGCGGGGGGGCTCCGGGGAGCTGTTTTTT,-,TRBJ2-2,TRBV19,TRBD2
CASSPHSSGEQFF,TGTGCCAGCTCACCACATTCCTCCGGCGAGCAGTTCTTC,-,TRBJ2-1,TRBV18,-
CASRISGWNYNEQFF,TGTGCCAGCAGGATTAGCGGGTGGAACTACAATGAGCAGTTCTTC,-,TRBJ2-1,TRBV2,TRBD2
CASYLAGGLNEQFF,TGTGCCAGCTACTTAGCGGGAGGGTTAAATGAGCAGTTCTTC,once,TRBJ2-1,TRBV7-9,TRBD2
CASSPRQGGYGYTF,TGTGCCAGCAGTCCCCGACAGGGGGGCTATGGCTACACCTTC,-,TRBJ1-2,TRBV27,TRBD1